The clone carrying this T cell receptor beta chain showed up many times. Its antigen is not identified. TCRdb reprocessed the 5' RACE reads via MiXCR and lists one record per CDR3 protein. The sample yields 40,000 or so distinct CDR3 sequences, roughly 8% seen once. The sample originates from a study of spatial heterogeneity in lung cancer. For the study at large: Detected beta-chain sequences consistently exceeded alpha-chain sequences.

V lost 4 bases, J lost 7 bases, and 11 bases lay in between. The length of the CDR3 is 13 residues. Germline V gene data show CDR1 as ENHRY and CDR2 as SYGVKD. Described time point: sample taken at primary tumor resection. The approximately 72 donors had untreated early-stage non-small cell lung cancer. Unsorted tumor, nontumor lung tissue or cryopreserved PBMC supplied the whole RNA. Study observations and caveats: The appearance of ubiquitous expanded tumor TCRs in blood was greater at resection than follow-up.

This receptor was obtained from a male donor with early-stage non-small cell lung cancer. The rearrangement joins TRBV10-3 to TRBJ1-5; TRBD1 is a possible D gene (5 bases). Sequencing used PBMCs, obtained at surgery. CDR3 loop: CAISGGGGQPQHF. CDR3 nucleotides: TGTGCCATCAGTGGGGGGGGTGGACAGCCCCAGCATTTT.